This T cell receptor beta chain was observed in a study of sequential checkpoint blockade in melanoma. The table came from immunoSEQ multiplex PCR; TCRdb's copy has only in-frame clones and leaves some out. The sample has about 11,000 clones, just under 80% seen once; the top ten hold roughly 10%. This sample's treatment: randomized to nivolumab then ipilimumab (arm A) or the reverse (arm B). Patients had received no earlier DNA-damaging chemotherapy. The sequencing used CD8+ T cells sorted from blood (inferred from file names), collected from a patient given nivolumab and ipilimumab in sequence. This clonotype originated in a human donor with melanoma.

CDR3 in amino acids: CASSFTGGSDTQYF. The CDR3 DNA is TGTGCCAGCAGTTTTACAGGGGGATCGGATACGCAGTATTTT. The chain recombines TRBV28 with TRBJ2-3, with TRBD1 matching over 8 bases. Trimming took 3 bases from V and 6 from J; bases not matched to a gene: 5. Germline loops: CDR1 MDHEN, CDR2 SYDVKM. There are 14 residues in the CDR3.